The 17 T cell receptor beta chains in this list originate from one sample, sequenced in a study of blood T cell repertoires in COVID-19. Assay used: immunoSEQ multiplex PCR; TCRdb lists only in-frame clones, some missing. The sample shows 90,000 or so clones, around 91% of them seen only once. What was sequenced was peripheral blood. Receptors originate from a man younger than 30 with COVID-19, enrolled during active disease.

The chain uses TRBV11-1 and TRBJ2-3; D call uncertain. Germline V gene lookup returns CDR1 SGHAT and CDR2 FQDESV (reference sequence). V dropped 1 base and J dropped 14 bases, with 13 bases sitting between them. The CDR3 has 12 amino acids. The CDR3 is CASSLDSRKRYF. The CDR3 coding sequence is TGTGCCAGCAGCTTAGATTCCAGAAAGCGGTATTTT.

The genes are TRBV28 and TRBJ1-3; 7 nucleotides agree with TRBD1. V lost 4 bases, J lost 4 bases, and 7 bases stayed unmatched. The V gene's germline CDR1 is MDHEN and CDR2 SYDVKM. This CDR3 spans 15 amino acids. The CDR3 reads CASSSPDRAGNTIYF. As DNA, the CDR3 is TGTGCCAGCAGTTCCCCCGACAGGGCCGGAAACACCATATATTTT.

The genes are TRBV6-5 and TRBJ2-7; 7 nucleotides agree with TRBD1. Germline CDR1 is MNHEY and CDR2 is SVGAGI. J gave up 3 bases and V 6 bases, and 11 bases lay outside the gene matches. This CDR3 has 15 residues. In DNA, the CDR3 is TGTGCCAGCAGACTCAACCCGGGACAGAGCTACGAGCAGTACTTC. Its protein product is CASRLNPGQSYEQYF.

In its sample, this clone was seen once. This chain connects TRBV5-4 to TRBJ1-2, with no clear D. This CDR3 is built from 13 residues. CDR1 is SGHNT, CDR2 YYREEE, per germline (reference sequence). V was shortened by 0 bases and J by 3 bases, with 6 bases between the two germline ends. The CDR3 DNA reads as TGTGCCAGCAGCTTGGCTACTTACTATGGCTACACCTTC. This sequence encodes CASSLATYYGYTF. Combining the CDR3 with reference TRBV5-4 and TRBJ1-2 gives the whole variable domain ETGVTQSPTHLIKTRGQQVTLRCSSQSGHNTVSWYQQALGQGPQFIFQYYREEENGRGNFPPRFSGLQFPNYSSELNVNALELDDSALYLCASSLATYYGYTFGSGTRLTVV.

CDR3 coding DNA: TGTGCCAGCAGTCCACACGCCGGGAACTATGGCTACACCTTC. It is translated as CASSPHAGNYGYTF. The V gene is TRBV27, the J gene TRBJ1-2; no firm D call. Between the trimmed V and J ends, which lost 5 bases and 2 bases, there was a span of 12 bases. CDR3 size: 14 residues. Germline V gene data show CDR1 as MNHEY and CDR2 as SMNVEV (reference sequence).

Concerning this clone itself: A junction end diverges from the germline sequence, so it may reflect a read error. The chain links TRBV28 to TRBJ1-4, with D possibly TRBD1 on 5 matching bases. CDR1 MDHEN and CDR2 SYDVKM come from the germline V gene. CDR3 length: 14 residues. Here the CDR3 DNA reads TGTGCCAGCAGTCGCGGCGGGGGTTCCGAAAAACTGCTTTTT. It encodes CASSRGGGSEKLLF.

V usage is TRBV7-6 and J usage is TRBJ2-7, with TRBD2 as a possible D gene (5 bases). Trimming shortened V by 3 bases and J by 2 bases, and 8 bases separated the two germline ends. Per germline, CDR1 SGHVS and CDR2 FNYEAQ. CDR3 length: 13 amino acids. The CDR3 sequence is CASSFSEAYEQYF. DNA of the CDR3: TGTGCCAGCAGCTTTTCGGAGGCCTACGAGCAGTACTTC.

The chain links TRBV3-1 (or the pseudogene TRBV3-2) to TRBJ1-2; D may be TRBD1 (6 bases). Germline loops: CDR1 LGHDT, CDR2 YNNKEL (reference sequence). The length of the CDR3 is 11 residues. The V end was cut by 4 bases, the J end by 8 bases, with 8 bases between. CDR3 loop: CASSRGRGYTF. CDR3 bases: TGTGCCAGCAGCCGGGGGCGGGGCTACACCTTC.

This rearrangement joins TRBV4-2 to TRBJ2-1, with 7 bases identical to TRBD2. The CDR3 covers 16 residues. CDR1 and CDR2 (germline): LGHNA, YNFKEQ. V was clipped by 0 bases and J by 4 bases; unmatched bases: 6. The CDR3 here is CASSQDRLAEYNEQFF. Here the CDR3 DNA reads TGTGCCAGCAGCCAAGATCGTCTAGCGGAGTACAATGAGCAGTTCTTC.

The CDR3 bases are TGTGCCAGCAGTCCCCTGGGCCTACGGGAGCAGTACTTC. It is translated as CASSPLGLREQYF. The genes are TRBV27 and TRBJ2-7; D is ambiguous. CDR1 and CDR2 (germline): MNHEY, SMNVEV (reference sequence). V was clipped by 5 bases and J by 7 bases, with 15 bases between them. CDR3 length: 13 amino acids.

The CDR3 DNA sequence: TGTGCCAGCAGCTTAGACAGGGGGCACGTATACGAGCAGTACTTC. This sequence encodes CASSLDRGHVYEQYF. The J gene is TRBJ2-7, the V gene TRBV7-6, with 9 positions matching TRBD1. The CDR3 spans 15 residues. The trim removed 1 base at V and 4 bases at J, leaving 5 bases unmatched. Germline CDR1 SGHVS, CDR2 FNYEAQ.

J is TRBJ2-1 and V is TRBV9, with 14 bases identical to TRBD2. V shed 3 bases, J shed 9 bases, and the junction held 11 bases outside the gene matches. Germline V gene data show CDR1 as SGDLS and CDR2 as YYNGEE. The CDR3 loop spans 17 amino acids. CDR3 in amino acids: CASSGRLAGGKLSEQFF. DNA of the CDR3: TGTGCCAGCAGCGGAAGACTAGCGGGAGGGAAGTTGAGTGAGCAGTTCTTC. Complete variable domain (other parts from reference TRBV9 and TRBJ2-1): DSGVTQTPKHLITATGQRVTLRCSPRSGDLSVYWYQQSLDQGLQFLIQYYNGEERAKGNILERFSAQQFPDLHSELNLSSLELGDSALYFCASSGRLAGGKLSEQFFGPGTRLTVL.

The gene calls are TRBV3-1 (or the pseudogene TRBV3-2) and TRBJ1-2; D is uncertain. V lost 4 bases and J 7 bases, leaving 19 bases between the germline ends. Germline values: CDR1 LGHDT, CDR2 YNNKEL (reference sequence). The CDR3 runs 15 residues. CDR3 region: CASSPAADGGLGYTF. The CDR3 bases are TGTGCCAGCAGCCCAGCGGCGGACGGCGGCCTTGGCTACACCTTC.

The CDR3 is CASSDPSGPYNEQFF. In DNA form, the CDR3 reads TGCGCCAGCAGCGACCCTAGCGGGCCGTACAATGAGCAGTTCTTC. The V gene is TRBV5-1, the J gene TRBJ2-1, with TRBD2 matching over 8 bases. CDR1 SGHRS and CDR2 YFSETQ come from the germline V gene. Trimming took 4 bases from V and 4 from J; bases not matched to a gene: 7. CDR3 length: 15 amino acids. Looking up the rest from reference TRBV5-1 and TRBJ2-1 gives the full variable domain: KAGVTQTPRYLIKTRGQQVTLSCSPISGHRSVSWYQQTPGQGLQFLFEYFSETQRNKGNFPGRFSGRQFSNSRSEMNVSTLELGDSALYLCASSDPSGPYNEQFFGPGTRLTVL.

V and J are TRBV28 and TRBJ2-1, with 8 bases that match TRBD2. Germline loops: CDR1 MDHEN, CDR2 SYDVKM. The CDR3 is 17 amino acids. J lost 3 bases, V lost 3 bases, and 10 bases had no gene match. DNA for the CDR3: TGTGCCAGCAGTTTCCCCCGGGGGGGCTCCCTCTACAATGAGCAGTTCTTC. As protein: CASSFPRGGSLYNEQFF.

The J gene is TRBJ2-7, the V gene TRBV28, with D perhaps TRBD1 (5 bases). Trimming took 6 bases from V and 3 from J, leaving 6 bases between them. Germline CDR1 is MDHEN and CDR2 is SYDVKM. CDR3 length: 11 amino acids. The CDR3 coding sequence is TGTGCCAGCAGAGGGGACTACGAGCAGTACTTC. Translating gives CASRGDYEQYF.

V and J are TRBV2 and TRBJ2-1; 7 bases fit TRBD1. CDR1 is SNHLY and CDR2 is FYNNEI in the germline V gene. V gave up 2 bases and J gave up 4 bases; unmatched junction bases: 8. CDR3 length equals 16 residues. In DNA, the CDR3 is TGTGCCAGCAGTGAATTGGGGACAGAGCCATACAATGAGCAGTTCTTC. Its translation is CASSELGTEPYNEQFF. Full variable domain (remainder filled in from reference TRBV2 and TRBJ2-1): EPEVTQTPSHQVTQMGQEVILRCVPISNHLYFYWYRQILGQKVEFLVSFYNNEISEKSEIFDDQFSVERPDGSNFTLKIRSTKLEDSAMYFCASSELGTEPYNEQFFGPGTRLTVL.